This TCR beta chain was sequenced for a study of regulatory T cells in long-lasting Graves disease. Findings of the study overall: Persistent disease favored TRBV28, TRBJ1-2 and TRBJ2-5.

Building of the TCR beta libraries involved iRepertoire HTBI primers and Arm-PCR of CDR3 regions. TCRdb redid the calling of the multiplex PCR reads with MiXCR, one entry per CDR3 protein. The data show roughly 400,000 distinct CDR3 sequences, around 20% seen once. This clonotype was detected a few times. The antigen is not known. Sample time point: persistent/refractory GD, antithyroid drugs over 5 years with positive TRAb. Following extraction of RNA from PBMCs, that RNA was used to make the TCR library. V was shortened by 2 bases and J by 0 bases, with 13 bases between the two germline ends. Germline V lookup: CDR1 SGHTA, CDR2 FQGTGA. This CDR3 is 17 amino acids long.

The TCR comes from a female donor with Graves disease. The rearrangement joins TRBV7-3 to TRBJ2-2; D is perhaps TRBD1 (7 bases). The specimen was peripheral blood mononuclear cells (PBMCs), collected when the disease was refractory, from a patient treated with antithyroid drugs. The CDR3 sequence is CASSLWGGTANTGELFF. CDR3 sequence (DNA): TGTGCCAGCAGCTTATGGGGCGGGACAGCGAACACCGGGGAGCTGTTTTTT.